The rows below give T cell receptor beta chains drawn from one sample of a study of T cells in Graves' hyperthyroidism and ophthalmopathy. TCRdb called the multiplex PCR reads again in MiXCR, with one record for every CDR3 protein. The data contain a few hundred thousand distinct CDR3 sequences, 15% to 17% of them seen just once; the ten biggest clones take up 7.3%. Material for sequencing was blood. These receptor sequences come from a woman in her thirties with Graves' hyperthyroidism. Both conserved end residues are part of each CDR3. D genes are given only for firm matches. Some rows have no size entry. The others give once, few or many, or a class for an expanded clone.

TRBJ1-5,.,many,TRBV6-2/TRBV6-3,CASRFEGGHQPQHF,TGTGCCAGCAGATTTGAGGGGGGTCACCAGCCCCAGCATTTT
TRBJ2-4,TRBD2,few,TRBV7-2,CASSLGGLAMAKNIQYF,TGTGCCAGCAGCTTAGGAGGACTAGCTATGGCCAAAAACATTCAGTACTTC
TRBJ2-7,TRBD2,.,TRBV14,CASSHGRGKQYF,TGTGCCAGCAGCCATGGGAGGGGAAAGCAGTACTTC
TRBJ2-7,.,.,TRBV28,CASNTLNLGRGYEQYF,TGTGCCAGCAACACTTTGAACTTGGGGAGAGGGTACGAGCAGTACTTC
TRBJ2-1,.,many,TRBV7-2,CASSDWSSSYNEQFF,TGTGCCAGCAGCGACTGGAGCTCCTCCTACAATGAGCAGTTCTTC
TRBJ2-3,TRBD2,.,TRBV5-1,CASSSLAGGGDTQYF,TGCGCCAGCAGCTCACTAGCGGGGGGGGGAGATACGCAGTATTTT
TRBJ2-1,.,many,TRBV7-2,CASSRQIGSSYNEQFF,TGTGCCAGCAGCCGCCAAATAGGGAGCTCCTACAATGAGCAGTTCTTC
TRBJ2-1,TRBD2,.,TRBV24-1,CATRSSGRGYSEQFF,TGTGCCACCAGAAGTAGCGGGAGGGGCTACAGTGAGCAGTTCTTC
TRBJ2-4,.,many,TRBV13,CASSLGVQDKNIQYF,TGTGCCAGCAGCTTAGGCGTACAGGACAAAAACATTCAGTACTTC
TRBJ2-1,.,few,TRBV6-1,CASRGRDSAYNEQFF,TGTGCCAGCAGAGGGCGGGACAGCGCCTACAATGAGCAGTTCTTC
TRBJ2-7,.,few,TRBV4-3,CASSQEYWTDYEQYF,TGCGCCAGCAGCCAAGAGTACTGGACGGATTACGAGCAGTACTTC
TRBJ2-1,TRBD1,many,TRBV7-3,CASSLQTGDTEQFF,TGTGCCAGCAGCTTACAGACAGGGGACACTGAGCAGTTCTTC
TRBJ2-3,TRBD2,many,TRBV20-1,CSAREILAGIDTQYF,TGCAGTGCTAGAGAAATTCTAGCGGGAATAGATACGCAGTATTTT
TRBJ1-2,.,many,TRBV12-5,CASGLDRVLNYGYTF,TGTGCTAGTGGTTTGGACAGGGTCCTCAACTATGGCTACACCTTC
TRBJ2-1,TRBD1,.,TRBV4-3,CASSQEGQGSYNEQFF,TGCGCCAGCAGCCAAGAAGGACAGGGATCCTACAATGAGCAGTTCTTC
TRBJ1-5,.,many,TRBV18,CASSDSNQPQHF,TGTGCCAGCTCAGACAGTAATCAGCCCCAGCATTTT
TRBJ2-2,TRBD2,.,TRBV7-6,CASSLRLAGGNTGELFF,TGTGCCAGCAGCTTAAGACTAGCGGGAGGAAACACCGGGGAGCTGTTTTTT
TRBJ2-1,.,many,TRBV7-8,CASSSRGGSNEQFF,TGTGCCAGCAGCTCAAGGGGGGGGAGCAATGAGCAGTTCTTC
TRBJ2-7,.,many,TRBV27,CASSFEGTYEQYF,TGTGCCAGCAGTTTTGAGGGAACCTACGAGCAGTACTTC
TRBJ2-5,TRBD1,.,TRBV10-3,CAISEGQQETQYF,TGTGCCATCAGCGAGGGACAGCAAGAGACCCAGTACTTC
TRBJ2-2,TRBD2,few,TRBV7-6,CASSFSGDYLNTGELFF,TGTGCCAGCAGTTTCTCGGGGGACTACCTAAACACCGGGGAGCTGTTTTTT
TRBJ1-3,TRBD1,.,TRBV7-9,CASSLRYGTARRGIYF,TGTGCCAGCAGCCTCCGATACGGGACAGCGAGACGTGGCATATATTTT
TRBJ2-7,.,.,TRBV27,CVTCPTVTSYEQYF,TGTGTCACCTGTCCAACGGTCACCTCCTACGAGCAGTACTTC
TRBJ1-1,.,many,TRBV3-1,CASSRAHPNTEAFF,TGTGCCAGCAGCCGCGCACACCCGAACACTGAAGCTTTCTTT
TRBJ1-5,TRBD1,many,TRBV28,CASSNPQGLRNQPQHF,TGTGCCAGCAGCAACCCACAGGGGCTGCGCAATCAGCCCCAGCATTTT
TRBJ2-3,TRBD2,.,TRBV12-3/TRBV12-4,CASSPATSGSTDTQYF,TGTGCCAGCTCACCCGCGACTAGCGGGAGCACAGATACGCAGTATTTT
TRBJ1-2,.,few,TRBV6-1,CASSGLGGHGYGYTF,TGTGCCAGCAGCGGCCTTGGGGGGCATGGCTATGGCTACACCTTC
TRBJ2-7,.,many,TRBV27,CASSHGGPSYEQYF,TGTGCCAGCAGTCATGGGGGGCCCTCCTACGAGCAATACTTC
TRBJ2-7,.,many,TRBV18,CASSPLGVQSYEQYF,TGTGCCAGCTCACCATTAGGGGTTCAGTCCTACGAGCAGTACTTC
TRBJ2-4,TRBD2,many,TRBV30,CAWSYGGLLAKNIQYF,TGTGCCTGGAGTTATGGGGGACTACTAGCCAAAAACATTCAGTACTTC
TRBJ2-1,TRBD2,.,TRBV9,CASSGWSGRVGEQFF,TGTGCCAGCAGTGGGTGGAGCGGGAGGGTGGGTGAGCAGTTCTTC
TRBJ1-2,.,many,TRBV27,CASSFGAGMGYTF,TGTGCCAGCAGTTTCGGGGCAGGGATGGGCTACACCTTC
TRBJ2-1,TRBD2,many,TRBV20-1,CSAPPGTSFNEQFF,TGCAGTGCTCCGCCCGGGACTAGCTTTAATGAGCAGTTCTTC
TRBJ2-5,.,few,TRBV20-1,CSARAEETQYF,TGCAGTGCTAGAGCGGAAGAGACCCAGTACTTC
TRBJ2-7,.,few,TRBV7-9,CASSSRRARGEQYF,TGTGCCAGCAGCTCGAGGAGGGCCCGGGGCGAGCAGTACTTC
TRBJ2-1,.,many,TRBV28,CASTLRGAYNEQFF,TGTGCCAGCACCCTAAGGGGGGCCTACAATGAGCAGTTCTTC
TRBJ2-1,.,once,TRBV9,CASSVGPIHSNEQFF,TGTGCCAGCAGCGTTGGGCCCATACACTCCAATGAGCAGTTCTTC
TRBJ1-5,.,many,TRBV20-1,CSAREYAGSQPQHF,TGCAGTGCTAGAGAGTACGCTGGGAGTCAGCCCCAGCATTTT
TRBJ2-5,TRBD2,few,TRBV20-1,CSAEKLAGTQETQYF,TGCAGTGCTGAAAAACTAGCGGGGACCCAAGAGACCCAGTACTTC
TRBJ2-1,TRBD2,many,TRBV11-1,CASRLGLAGREQFF,TGTGCCAGCAGGCTGGGGCTAGCGGGACGTGAGCAGTTCTTC
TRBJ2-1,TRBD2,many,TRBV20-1,CSARKTSGSHNEQFF,TGCAGTGCTAGAAAGACTAGCGGGAGCCACAATGAGCAGTTCTTC
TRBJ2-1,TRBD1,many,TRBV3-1,CASSQDYRGDEQFF,TGTGCCAGCAGCCAAGACTACAGGGGCGATGAGCAGTTCTTC
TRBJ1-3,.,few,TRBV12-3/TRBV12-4,CASSLVQAGNTIYF,TGTGCCAGCAGTTTAGTACAGGCTGGAAACACCATATATTTT
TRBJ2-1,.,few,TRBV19,CASSIVGGTYNEQFF,TGTGCCAGTAGTATAGTGGGCGGAACCTACAATGAGCAGTTCTTC
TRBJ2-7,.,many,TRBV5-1,CASSTAPSYEQYF,TGCGCCAGTTCGACAGCACCCTCCTACGAGCAGTACTTC
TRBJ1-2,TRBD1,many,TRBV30,CARTGGSGYTF,TGTGCCCGCACAGGGGGTAGCGGCTACACCTTC
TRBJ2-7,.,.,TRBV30,CAWNFPPAEQYF,TGTGCCTGGAACTTCCCGCCAGCCGAGCAGTACTTC
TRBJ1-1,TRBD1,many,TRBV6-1,CASSEPTGASTEAFF,TGTGCCAGCAGTGAGCCTACAGGGGCCAGCACTGAAGCTTTCTTT
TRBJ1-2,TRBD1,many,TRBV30,CAWEKDRLYGYTF,TGTGCCTGGGAAAAGGACAGGCTCTATGGCTACACCTTC
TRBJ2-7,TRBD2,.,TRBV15,CATSRDWAGEGFEQYF,TGTGCCACCAGCAGAGATTGGGCGGGAGAGGGTTTCGAGCAGTACTTC
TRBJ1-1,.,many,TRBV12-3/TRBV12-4,CASSRPTKDRTAFF,TGTGCCAGCAGTCGACCTACTAAAGACAGGACGGCTTTCTTT
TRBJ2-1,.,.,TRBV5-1,CASSVDAGQRTNEQFF,TGCGCCAGCAGCGTAGACGCGGGACAGCGTACCAATGAGCAGTTCTTC